The present T cell receptor beta chain was sequenced within a study of blood T cells in healthy people across ages. Study details: Through template switching, about one barcoded beta molecule was captured per two T cells, as measured in model experiments.

The study, taken as a whole, reports: Roughly linearly, TCR beta diversity per million T cells fell as age increased.

About 9.9 milliliters of peripheral blood were drawn from each donor. This clonotype was detected only a few times. Its target is not known. The CDR3 has 13 amino acids. Germline V CDR1 and CDR2: SQVTM, ANQGSEA. Sample-barcoded 5' priming and a J-beta primer mix drove a second PCR of about 6 to 11 cycles. The template-switch adaptor, which had 12 random nucleotides, put a tag on each cDNA molecule. TCRdb used MiXCR to reprocess the 5' RACE reads, holding one entry per CDR3 protein. Here the sample spans about a million distinct CDR3 sequences, 48% being singletons. This sequence joins TRBV29-1 and TRBJ2-5; tentatively, D is TRBD1 (6 bases). The material sequenced was blood. The clonotype originates from a young man in good health. The CDR3 sequence: CTTLTGLGETQYF. DNA of the CDR3: TGCACAACACTTACAGGGTTAGGAGAGACCCAGTACTTC.